One sample yielded the 5 T cell receptor beta chains listed below, sequenced in a study of Graves' ophthalmopathy and Graves' hyperthyroidism. CDR3 regions of TCR beta were amplified from RNA transcripts. The authors performed first-round RT-PCR with HTBI primers and then a second-round multiplex PCR. Each CDR3 protein gets one entry after TCRdb re-called the multiplex PCR reads with MiXCR. The data contain 400,000 to 450,000 distinct CDR3 sequences, around 21% of them singletons. Source material: peripheral blood. Receptor source: a woman under 30 with stable Graves' hyperthyroidism.

This clonotype appeared a few times. This sequence joins TRBV18 and TRBJ2-5; D is possibly TRBD1 (6 bases). Germline V gene data show CDR1 as KGHSH and CDR2 as LQKENI. This CDR3 spans 17 amino acids. Trimming shortened V by 1 base and J by 5 bases, and 20 bases separated the two germline ends. The CDR3 region has the DNA TGTGCCAGCTCACCACGATTAATTGGACAGATAGCGGAGACCCAGTACTTC. This translates into CASSPRLIGQIAETQYF.

In DNA, the CDR3 is TGTGCCAGCCTCCCCGGGACACCCTATGGCTACACCTTC. Translation: CASLPGTPYGYTF. The chain uses TRBV28 and TRBJ1-2, with D perhaps TRBD1 (6 bases). This CDR3 region has 13 residues. Between the trimmed V and J ends, which lost 8 bases and 4 bases, there was a span of 14 bases. Per germline, CDR1 MDHEN and CDR2 SYDVKM.

Comment on this clonotype: Given the absence of the conserved phenylalanine or tryptophan at the CDR3 end, a read error is likely. The CDR3 is CASSDPSTGTEAFL. The CDR3 nucleotides read TGTGCCAGCAGTGACCCTTCCACAGGGACTGAAGCTTTCTTG. The chain joins TRBV6-1 to TRBJ1-1; TRBD1 might be the D (6 bases). Trimming stripped 3 bases from V and 5 bases from J, with 13 bases between. The CDR3 sequence is 14 residues long. Germline V gene data show CDR1 as MNHNS and CDR2 as SASEGT.

In this sample, this clonotype turned up many times. CDR3 in DNA: TGTGCCAGCAGTGAAGGATTGGGTCACGGCACAGATACGCAGTATTTT. Its protein product is CASSEGLGHGTDTQYF. The chain has TRBV6-1 and TRBJ2-3; no definite D call. Germline-derived CDR1 and CDR2 are MNHNS and SASEGT. This CDR3 region has 16 residues. V lost 1 base to trimming and J lost 1 base, with 12 bases between them.

This clonotype was counted at least ten times. The chain combines TRBV6-5 with TRBJ1-5; D uncertain. In germline, CDR1 is MNHEY, CDR2 SVGAGI. V gave up 8 bases and J gave up 6 bases, with 11 bases separating them. The CDR3 runs to 12 residues. The DNA of the CDR3 is TGTGCCAGCGGTTCAGGCTCTCAGCCCCAGCATTTT. Translating gives CASGSGSQPQHF.